This paragraph reports one TCR beta chain. As yet, its antigen is unknown. The data stem from a study of T cell responses to AZD1222 COVID-19 vaccine. Study outcomes and limitations: White British ancestry dominated among donors, who included more females, and clonal diversity was possibly underestimated. Reports say nearly half of spike-specific TCRs go after unmutated variant regions.

Here immunoSEQ multiplex PCR was the method, and the copy in TCRdb shows in-frame clones only, minus some. This sample has just under 90,000 clones, with approximately 89% found just once. Trimming stripped 5 bases from V and 1 base from J, with 15 bases between. Germline V gene lookup returns CDR1 SGHTA and CDR2 FQGTGA. The CDR3 is 15 amino acids. The rearrangement joins TRBV7-3 to TRBJ2-7, with D possibly TRBD2 on 5 matching bases. The receptor was derived from an adult who received the AZD1222 COVID-19 vaccine. This sample comprised peripheral blood, obtained 28 days after the second AZD1222 dose. CDR3 sequence: CASSPLRARSYEQYF. The CDR3, as DNA: TGTGCCAGCAGCCCCCTGAGGGCAAGGTCCTACGAGCAGTACTTC.